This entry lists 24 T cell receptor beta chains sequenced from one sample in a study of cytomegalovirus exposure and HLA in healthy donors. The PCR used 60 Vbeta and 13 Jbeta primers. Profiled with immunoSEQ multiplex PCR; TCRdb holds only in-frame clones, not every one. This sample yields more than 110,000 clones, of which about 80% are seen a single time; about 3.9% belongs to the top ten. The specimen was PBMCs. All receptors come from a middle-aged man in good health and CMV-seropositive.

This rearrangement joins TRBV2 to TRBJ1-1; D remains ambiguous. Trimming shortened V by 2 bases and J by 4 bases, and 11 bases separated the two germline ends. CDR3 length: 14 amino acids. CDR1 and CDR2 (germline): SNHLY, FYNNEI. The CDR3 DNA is TGTGCCAGCAGTGAACGGGGAGCCGTCACTGAAGCTTTCTTT. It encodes CASSERGAVTEAFF. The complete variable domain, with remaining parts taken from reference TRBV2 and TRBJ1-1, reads EPEVTQTPSHQVTQMGQEVILRCVPISNHLYFYWYRQILGQKVEFLVSFYNNEISEKSEIFDDQFSVERPDGSNFTLKIRSTKLEDSAMYFCASSERGAVTEAFFGQGTRLTVV.

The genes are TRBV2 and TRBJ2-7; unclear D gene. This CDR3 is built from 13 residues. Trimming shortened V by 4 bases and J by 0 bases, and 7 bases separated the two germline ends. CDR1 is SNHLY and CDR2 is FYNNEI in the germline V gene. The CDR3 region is CASSGFSSYEQYF. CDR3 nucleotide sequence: TGTGCCAGCAGTGGGTTTAGCTCCTACGAGCAGTACTTC.

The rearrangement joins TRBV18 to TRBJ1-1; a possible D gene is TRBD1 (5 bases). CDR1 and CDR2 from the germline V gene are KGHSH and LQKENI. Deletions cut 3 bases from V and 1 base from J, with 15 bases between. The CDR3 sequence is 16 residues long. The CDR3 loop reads CASSPFSITGNTEAFF. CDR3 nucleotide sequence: TGTGCCAGCTCACCCTTCTCCATCACAGGGAACACTGAAGCTTTCTTT.

The CDR3 DNA sequence: TGTGCCAGCAGCTTAGGTCCGTCGGACACCGGGGAGCTGTTTTTT. It specifies CASSLGPSDTGELFF. The gene calls are TRBV7-7 and TRBJ2-2, with unresolved D. This CDR3 has 15 amino acids. V dropped 1 base and J dropped 3 bases, with 9 bases sitting between them. CDR1 is SSHAT, CDR2 FNYEAQ, per germline (reference sequence).

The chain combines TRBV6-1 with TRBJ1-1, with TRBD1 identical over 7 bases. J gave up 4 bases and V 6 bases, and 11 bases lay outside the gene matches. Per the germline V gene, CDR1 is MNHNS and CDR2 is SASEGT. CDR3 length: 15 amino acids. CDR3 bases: TGTGCCAGCAGACCCATGACAGGGAGTCGCACTGAAGCTTTCTTT. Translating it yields CASRPMTGSRTEAFF.

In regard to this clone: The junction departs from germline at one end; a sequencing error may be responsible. The CDR3 protein is CSSNTRWVAGSDTQYF. CDR3 DNA: TGTTCCAGCAACACCCGCTGGGTAGCGGGATCAGATACGCAGTATTTT. The chain links TRBV7-9 to TRBJ2-3, with 8 bases that match TRBD2. The CDR3 sequence is 16 residues long. Germline V gene data show CDR1 as SEHNR and CDR2 as FQNEAQ (reference sequence).

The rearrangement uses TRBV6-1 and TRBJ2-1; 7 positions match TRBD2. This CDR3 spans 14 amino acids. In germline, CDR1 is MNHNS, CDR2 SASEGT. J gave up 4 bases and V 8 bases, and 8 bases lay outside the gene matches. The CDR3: CASYRPAGYNEQFF. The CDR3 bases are TGTGCCAGCTACCGCCCAGCGGGGTACAATGAGCAGTTCTTC.

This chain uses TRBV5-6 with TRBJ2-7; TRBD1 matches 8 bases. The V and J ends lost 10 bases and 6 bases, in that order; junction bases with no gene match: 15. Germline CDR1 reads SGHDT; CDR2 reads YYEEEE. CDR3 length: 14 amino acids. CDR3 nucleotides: TGTGCCGGTTCTAAGACAGGGGACCCCGGCGAGCAGTACTTC. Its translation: CAGSKTGDPGEQYF.

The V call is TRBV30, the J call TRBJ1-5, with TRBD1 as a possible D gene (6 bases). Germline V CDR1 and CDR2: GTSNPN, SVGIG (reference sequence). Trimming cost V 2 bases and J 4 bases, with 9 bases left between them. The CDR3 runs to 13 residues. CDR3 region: CAWSPDSNQPQHF. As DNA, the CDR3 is TGTGCCTGGAGTCCGGACAGTAATCAGCCCCAGCATTTT.

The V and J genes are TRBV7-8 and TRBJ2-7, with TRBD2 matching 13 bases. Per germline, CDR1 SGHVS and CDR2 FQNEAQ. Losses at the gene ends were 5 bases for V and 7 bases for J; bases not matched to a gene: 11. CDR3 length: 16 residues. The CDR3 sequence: CASSLRLAGGSGEQYF. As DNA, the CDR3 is TGTGCCAGCAGCCTCCGACTAGCGGGAGGTTCTGGGGAGCAGTACTTC.

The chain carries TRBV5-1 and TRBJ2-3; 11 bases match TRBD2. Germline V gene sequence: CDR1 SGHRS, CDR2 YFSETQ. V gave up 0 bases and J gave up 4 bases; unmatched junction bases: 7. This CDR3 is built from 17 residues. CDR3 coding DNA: TGCGCCAGCAGCTTGGGTTCGACTAGCGGGACAGCAGATACGCAGTATTTT. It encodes CASSLGSTSGTADTQYF. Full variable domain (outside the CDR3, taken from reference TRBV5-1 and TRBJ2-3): KAGVTQTPRYLIKTRGQQVTLSCSPISGHRSVSWYQQTPGQGLQFLFEYFSETQRNKGNFPGRFSGRQFSNSRSEMNVSTLELGDSALYLCASSLGSTSGTADTQYFGPGTRLTVL.

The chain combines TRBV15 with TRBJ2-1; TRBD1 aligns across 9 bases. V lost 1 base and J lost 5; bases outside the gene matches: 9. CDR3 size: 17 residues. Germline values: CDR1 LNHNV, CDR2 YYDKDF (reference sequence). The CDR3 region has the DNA TGTGCCACCAGCAGAGCTGACAGGGGGGTTTACAACAATGAGCAGTTCTTC. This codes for CATSRADRGVYNNEQFF.

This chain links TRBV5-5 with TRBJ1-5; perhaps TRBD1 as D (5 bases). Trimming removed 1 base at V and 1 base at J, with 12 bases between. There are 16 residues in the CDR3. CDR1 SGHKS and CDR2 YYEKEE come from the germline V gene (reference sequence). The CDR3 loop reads CASSLSLGVSNQPQHF. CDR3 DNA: TGTGCCAGCAGCTTGAGTCTAGGGGTGAGCAATCAGCCCCAGCATTTT.

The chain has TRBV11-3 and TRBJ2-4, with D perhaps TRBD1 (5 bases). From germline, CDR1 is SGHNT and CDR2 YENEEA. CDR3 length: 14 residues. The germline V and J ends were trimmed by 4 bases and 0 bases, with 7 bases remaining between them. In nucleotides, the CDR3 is TGTGCCAGCAGCTCCAGGGAAGCCAAAAACATTCAGTACTTC. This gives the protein CASSSREAKNIQYF.

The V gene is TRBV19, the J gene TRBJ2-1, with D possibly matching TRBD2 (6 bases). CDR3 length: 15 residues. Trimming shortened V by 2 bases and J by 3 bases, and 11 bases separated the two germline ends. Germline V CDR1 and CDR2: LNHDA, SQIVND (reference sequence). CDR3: CASSIMEGSYNEQFF. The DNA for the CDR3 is TGTGCCAGTAGTATAATGGAGGGAAGCTACAATGAGCAGTTCTTC.

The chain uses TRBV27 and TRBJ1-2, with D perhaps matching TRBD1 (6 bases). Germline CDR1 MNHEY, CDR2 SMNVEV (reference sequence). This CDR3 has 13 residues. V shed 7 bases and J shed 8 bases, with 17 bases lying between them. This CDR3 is CASNTKGGRGYTF. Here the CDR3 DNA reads TGTGCCAGCAACACAAAAGGGGGTCGGGGCTACACCTTC.

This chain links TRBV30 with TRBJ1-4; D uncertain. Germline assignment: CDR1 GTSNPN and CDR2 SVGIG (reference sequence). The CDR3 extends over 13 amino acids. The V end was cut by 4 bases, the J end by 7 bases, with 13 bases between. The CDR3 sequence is CAWTSDGGEKLFF. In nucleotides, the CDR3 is TGTGCCTGGACTTCAGACGGCGGTGAAAAACTGTTTTTT.

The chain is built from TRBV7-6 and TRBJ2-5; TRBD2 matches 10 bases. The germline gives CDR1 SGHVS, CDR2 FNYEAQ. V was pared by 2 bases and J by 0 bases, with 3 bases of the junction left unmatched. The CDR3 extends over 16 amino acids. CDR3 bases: TGTGCCAGCAGCTTAATGGGACTAGCGTACCAAGAGACCCAGTACTTC. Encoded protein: CASSLMGLAYQETQYF.

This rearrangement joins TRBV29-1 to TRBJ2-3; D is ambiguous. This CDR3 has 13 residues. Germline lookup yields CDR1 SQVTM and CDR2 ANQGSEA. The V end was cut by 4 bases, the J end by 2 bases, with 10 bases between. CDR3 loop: CSVGAVNTDTQYF. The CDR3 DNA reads TGCAGCGTTGGCGCGGTTAACACAGATACGCAGTATTTT.

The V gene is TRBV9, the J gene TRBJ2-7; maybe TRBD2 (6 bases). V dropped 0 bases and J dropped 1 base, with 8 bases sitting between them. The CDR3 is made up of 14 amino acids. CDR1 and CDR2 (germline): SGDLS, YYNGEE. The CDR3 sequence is CASSVDGSSYEQYF. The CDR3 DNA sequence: TGTGCCAGCAGCGTAGACGGGAGTTCCTACGAGCAGTACTTC.

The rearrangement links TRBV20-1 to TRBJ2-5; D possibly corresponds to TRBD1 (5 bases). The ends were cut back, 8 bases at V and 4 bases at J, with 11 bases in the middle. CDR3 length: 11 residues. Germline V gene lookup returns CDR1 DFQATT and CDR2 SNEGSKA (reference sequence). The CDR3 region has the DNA TGCAGTCCGCAGGGTCGAGAGACCCAGTACTTC. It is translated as CSPQGRETQYF.

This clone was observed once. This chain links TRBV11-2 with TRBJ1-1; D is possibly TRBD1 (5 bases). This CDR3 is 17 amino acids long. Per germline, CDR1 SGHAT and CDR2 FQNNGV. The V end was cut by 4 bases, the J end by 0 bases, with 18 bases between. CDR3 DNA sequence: TGTGCCAGCAGCTACCGGCGGGGGGGAACCATGAACACTGAAGCTTTCTTT. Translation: CASSYRRGGTMNTEAFF.

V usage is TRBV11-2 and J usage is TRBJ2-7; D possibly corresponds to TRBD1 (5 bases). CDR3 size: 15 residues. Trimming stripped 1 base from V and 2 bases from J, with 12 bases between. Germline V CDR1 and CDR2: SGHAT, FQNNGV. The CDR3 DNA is TGTGCCAGCAGCTTAGGGGAACACAGGCCCTACGAGCAGTACTTC. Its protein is CASSLGEHRPYEQYF.

The CDR3 here is CASIGAGRTGELFF. In nucleotides, the CDR3 is TGTGCCAGCATCGGAGCGGGGCGGACCGGGGAGCTGTTTTTT. The chain has TRBV2 and TRBJ2-2; 7 bases agree with TRBD2. The CDR3 extends over 14 amino acids. The V segment lost 7 bases and the J segment 5 bases; nucleotides outside the gene matches: 7. Germline loops: CDR1 SNHLY, CDR2 FYNNEI.